The next 9 T cell receptor beta chains were all read from a single sample in a study of OX40 agonist ivuxolimab in advanced cancers. Library generation was performed with the immunoSEQ multiplex PCR assay. As stored in TCRdb, this immuneACCESS dataset retains in-frame rearrangements with V and J assigned. A fraction of the clones does not appear; measured against another copy, unresolved V genes explain less than half of the discrepancy, and the remainder lacks a known reason. The sample includes approximately 28,000 clones, with 70% to 90% observed a single time. Of the sample, under 30% is held by the ten largest clones. The sample in question was CD4+ or CD8+ T cells sorted from blood, obtained in a trial of the OX40 agonist ivuxolimab. These receptors all stem from an adult with an advanced solid tumor such as melanoma, head and neck, liver or kidney cancer.

The V call is TRBV2, the J call TRBJ2-5, with D perhaps matching TRBD1 (5 bases). This CDR3 is 15 amino acids long. The V end was cut by 7 bases, the J end by 2 bases, with 17 bases between. Germline CDR1 and CDR2: SNHLY and FYNNEI. Written as DNA, the CDR3 is TGTGCCAGCAAGCCGGACCAGGGCCGTCAAGAGACCCAGTACTTC. The encoded protein is CASKPDQGRQETQYF.

The V gene is TRBV27, the J gene TRBJ1-5, with TRBD1 matching over 7 bases. Germline trimming cut 6 bases from V and 2 bases from J; bases unmatched to any gene: 7. This CDR3 has 15 residues. CDR1 MNHEY and CDR2 SMNVEV come from the germline V gene (reference sequence). The CDR3 is CASSPNRGGNQPQHF. Here the CDR3 DNA reads TGTGCCAGCAGCCCGAACAGGGGCGGCAATCAGCCCCAGCATTTT.

V gene TRBV19 combines with J gene TRBJ1-1, with D uncertain. Trimming took off 4 bases at V and 3 bases at J, with 12 bases between the two ends. The CDR3 runs to 14 residues. In germline, CDR1 is LNHDA, CDR2 SQIVND (reference sequence). The CDR3 nucleotides read TGTGCCAGTAGTACGGCCGGGTTTTACACTGAAGCTTTCTTT. Residues: CASSTAGFYTEAFF.

The chain uses TRBV5-1 and TRBJ2-5, with 15 positions matching TRBD2. Germline CDR1 SGHRS, CDR2 YFSETQ. The ends lost 4 bases at V and 0 bases at J; junction bases unmatched: 7. The CDR3 extends over 18 amino acids. CDR3 nucleotide sequence: TGCGCCAGCAGCCCCGGACTAGCGGGAGGGTCGTACCAAGAGACCCAGTACTTC. Translation: CASSPGLAGGSYQETQYF. Full variable domain (outside the CDR3, taken from reference TRBV5-1 and TRBJ2-5): KAGVTQTPRYLIKTRGQQVTLSCSPISGHRSVSWYQQTPGQGLQFLFEYFSETQRNKGNFPGRFSGRQFSNSRSEMNVSTLELGDSALYLCASSPGLAGGSYQETQYFGPGTRLLVL.

The chain combines TRBV5-1 with TRBJ1-4; 8 nucleotides line up with TRBD1. The CDR3 loop spans 15 amino acids. V trimming: 4 bases; J trimming: 3 bases; junction bases outside the gene matches: 5. The germline gives CDR1 SGHRS, CDR2 YFSETQ. As DNA, the CDR3 is TGCGCCAGCAGCGCGCAGGGGGCAGCTAATGAAAAACTGTTTTTT. Its protein is CASSAQGAANEKLFF.

The gene calls are TRBV5-1 and TRBJ2-1; 10 bases line up with TRBD2. The V and J ends lost 0 bases and 6 bases, in that order; junction bases with no gene match: 6. The CDR3 is 16 residues long. The germline CDR1 and CDR2 sequences are SGHRS and YFSETQ. In nucleotides, the CDR3 is TGCGCCAGCAGCTTGGAGCCTAGCGGGAGAGGCAATGAGCAGTTCTTC. Encoded protein: CASSLEPSGRGNEQFF.

The CDR3 DNA reads TGTGCCAGCAGTTACTCGGTCGTCGGGGGCCACTATGGCTACACCTTC. It is translated as CASSYSVVGGHYGYTF. The chain joins TRBV6-5 to TRBJ1-2, with TRBD1 as a possible D gene (6 bases). The CDR3 length is 16 residues. From germline, CDR1 is MNHEY and CDR2 SVGAGI. V lost 0 bases, J lost 3 bases, and 14 bases lay in between.

J is TRBJ2-7 and V is TRBV7-9; 11 bases fit TRBD1. This CDR3 has 16 residues. V dropped 1 base and J dropped 3; count of bases not matched to a gene: 5. Germline V gives CDR1 SEHNR, CDR2 FQNEAQ (reference sequence). CDR3 bases: TGTGCCAGCAGCTTAGATCCGGGACAGGGGGTCTACGAGCAGTACTTC. Protein: CASSLDPGQGVYEQYF.

The gene calls are TRBV7-2 and TRBJ2-1; D is ambiguous. The CDR3 consists of 17 residues. In germline, CDR1 is SGHTA, CDR2 FQGNSA. Trimming removed 0 bases at V and 0 bases at J, with 12 bases between. CDR3 amino acids: CASSLARPLGSYNEQFF. The CDR3 bases are TGTGCCAGCAGCTTAGCGCGACCGCTGGGCTCCTACAATGAGCAGTTCTTC. Full variable domain (remainder filled in from reference TRBV7-2 and TRBJ2-1): GAGVSQSPSNKVTEKGKDVELRCDPISGHTALYWYRQSLGQGLEFLIYFQGNSAPDKSGLPSDRFSAERTGGSVSTLTIQRTQQEDSAVYLCASSLARPLGSYNEQFFGPGTRLTVL.